The rows below give T cell receptor beta chains drawn from one sample of a study of cytomegalovirus exposure and HLA in healthy donors. The data were produced by immunoSEQ multiplex PCR, yet TCRdb's version contains in-frame clones alone and is incomplete. The data hold over 110,000 clones, with 84% observed a single time. Sequencing input: PBMCs. These receptors all stem from a woman between 25 and 40 years old in good health and CMV-seronegative. Each CDR3 is given with its conserved first and last residue. D genes are given only for firm matches. A row's size may be missing; if present it is once, few, many or a size class.

- TRBJ1-2 TRBV6-5 TRBD1 TGTGCCAGCAGTCCCGGACCGGGACAGGGCGGCTACACCTTC CASSPGPGQGGYTF
- TRBJ1-2 TRBV2 TRBD1 TGTGCCAGCAGTCCGGACAGGGGCGCTACTATGGCTAACACCTTC CASSPDRGATMANTF
- TRBJ1-4 TRBV4-3 - TGCGCCAGCAGCCAAGATAGGGGGGGTGGAGAAAAACTGTTTTTT CASSQDRGGGEKLFF
few TRBJ2-7 TRBV18 - TGTGCCAGCTCACCCCTTGATAGCTCCTACGAGCAGTACTTC CASSPLDSSYEQYF
- TRBJ1-1 TRBV20-1 - TGCTGTGGGGGGGTGGCCACTGAAGCTTTCTTT CCGGVATEAFF
- TRBJ2-5 TRBV7-3 - TGTGCCAGCAGCTTAACGGGGGCAATGCAAGAGACCCAGTACTTC CASSLTGAMQETQYF
- TRBJ1-2 TRBV27 TRBD1 TGTGCCAGCAGGGCAGATTCGACAGGGACTGGGGGCTACACCTTC CASRADSTGTGGYTF
- TRBJ1-1 TRBV10-3 TRBD1 TGTGCCATCAGTGCTCCAGACGACAGGGGAAGTTTTGAAGCTTTCTTT CAISAPDDRGSFEAFF
- TRBJ2-7 TRBV5-6 - TGTGCCAGCAGCGTTGACAGTTTCAACGAGCAGTACTTC CASSVDSFNEQYF
- TRBJ1-1 TRBV4-1 - TGCGCCAGCAGCCAAGGGGAGACATACAACACTGAAGCTTTCTTT CASSQGETYNTEAFF
- TRBJ1-5 TRBV23-1 - TGCGCCAGCAGTCAAGCACGACAGGCCGGTTATAGCAATCAGCCCCAGCATTTT CASSQARQAGYSNQPQHF
- TRBJ2-1 TRBV9 - TGTGCCAGCAGCCCCGAGGAGGGCAGCTCCTACAATGAGCAGTTCTTC CASSPEEGSSYNEQFF
- TRBJ1-1 TRBV4-1 TRBD1 TGCGCCAGCAGACGCGGACAGGGGCTTCTCACTGAAGCTTTCTTT CASRRGQGLLTEAFF
- TRBJ1-1 TRBV11-2 - TGTGCCAGCAGCTTATCCCAGGGTTGGCGTGGTGCTTTCTTT CASSLSQGWRGAFF
- TRBJ2-5 TRBV2 TRBD1 TGTGCCAGCCGTTTCCGGACAGGTCAAGAGACCCAGTACTTC CASRFRTGQETQYF
- TRBJ2-1 TRBV6-1 - TGTGCCAGCAGTGATTTAGGGGGGGGCTCCTACAATGAGCAGTTCTTC CASSDLGGGSYNEQFF
- TRBJ2-7 TRBV11-2 TRBD1 TGTGCCAGCAGCTCCCCCTGGACAGGCTCCTACGAGCAGTACTTC CASSSPWTGSYEQYF
- TRBJ1-1 TRBV6-1 - TGTGCCAGCAGTTCCGACAGTGACACTGAAGCTTTCTTT CASSSDSDTEAFF
few TRBJ2-1 TRBV5-1 - TGCGCCAGCAGGACAGACCCAACCCTAGAGGATGAGCAGTTCTTC CASRTDPTLEDEQFF
once TRBJ1-6 TRBV18 - TGTGCCAGCTCACCGGTAACCCATAGTAGGGGTCAAAATTCACCCCTCCACTTT CASSPVTHSRGQNSPLHF
few TRBJ1-1 TRBV18 - TGTGCCAGCTCTCGGGGTGAGGGAGGCACTGAAGCTTTCTTT CASSRGEGGTEAFF
- TRBJ2-7 TRBV5-1 TRBD1 TGCGCCAGCAGCTTGGGACAGGGAGTCTACGAGCAGTACTTC CASSLGQGVYEQYF
- TRBJ2-1 TRBV6-1 - TGTGCCAGCAGTGAAGCGCCAAGGGGGAATGAGCAGTTCTTC CASSEAPRGNEQFF
- TRBJ2-3 TRBV9 - TGTGCCAGCAGCGCACTACAGGGACGCTACACAGATACGCAGTATTTT CASSALQGRYTDTQYF
- TRBJ1-4 TRBV19 TRBD1 TGTGCCAGTAGTGACAGGGGACGTGGTGAAAAACTGTTTTTT CASSDRGRGEKLFF
few TRBJ2-5 TRBV27 - TGTGCCAGCAGTTTGAGCGTAGGCGGGGAGACCCAGTACTTC CASSLSVGGETQYF
many TRBJ2-1 TRBV4-3 TRBD2 TGCGCCAGCAGCCAGGGACCTAGCGGGGCCTCCTACAATGAGCAGTTCTTC CASSQGPSGASYNEQFF
once TRBJ2-5 TRBV6-1 TRBD2 TGTGCCAGCAGTGAAGGGATACTAGCGGGGGGAGGTGAGACCCAGTACTTC CASSEGILAGGGETQYF
- TRBJ1-3 TRBV5-1 TRBD1 TGCGCCAGCAGCTGGACCCAGGGGGTGGCTGGAAACACCATATATTTT CASSWTQGVAGNTIYF
- TRBJ2-7 TRBV29-1 - TGCAGCGTTGAACAGGGAATTGGCTACGAGCAGTACTTC CSVEQGIGYEQYF